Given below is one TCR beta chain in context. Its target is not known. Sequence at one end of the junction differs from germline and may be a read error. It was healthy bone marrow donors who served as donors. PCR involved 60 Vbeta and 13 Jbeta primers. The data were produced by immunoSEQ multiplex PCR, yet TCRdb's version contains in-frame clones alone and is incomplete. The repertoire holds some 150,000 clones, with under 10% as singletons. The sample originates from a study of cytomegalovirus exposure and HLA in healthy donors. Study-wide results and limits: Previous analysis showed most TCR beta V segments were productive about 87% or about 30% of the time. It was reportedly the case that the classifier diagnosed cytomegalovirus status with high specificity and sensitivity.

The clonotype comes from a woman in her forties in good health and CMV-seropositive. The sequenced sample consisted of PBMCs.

The CDR3 sequence is CASSRGTGLNTEALF. Here the CDR3 DNA reads TGCGCCAGCAGCCGAGGGACAGGGCTAAACACTGAAGCTCTCTTT. J is TRBJ1-1 and V is TRBV4-3; 9 bases align to TRBD1. CDR1 LGHNA and CDR2 YSLEER come from the germline V gene. This CDR3 is 15 amino acids long.